This is a list of T cell receptor beta chains from one sample in a study of cytomegalovirus exposure and HLA in healthy donors. The data were produced by immunoSEQ multiplex PCR, yet TCRdb's version contains in-frame clones alone and is incomplete. The data hold around 140,000 clones, with less than 80% observed a single time. Sequencing input: PBMCs. These receptors originate from a man between 50 and 59 years old in good health and CMV-seropositive. Each CDR3 is given with its conserved first and last residue. D genes are given only for firm matches. Not every row has a clone size; where given, it reads once, few, many or a size class.

TRBV5-1	TRBJ2-1	-	TRBD2	CASSLSQASGSQGEQFF	TGCGCCAGCAGTCTATCTCAGGCTAGCGGGAGTCAGGGTGAGCAGTTCTTC
TRBV5-4	TRBJ1-4	-	-	CASSLTDSNEKLFF	TGTGCCAGCAGCTTGACGGACAGCAATGAAAAGCTGTTTTTT
TRBV18	TRBJ2-3	-	TRBD2	CASSPLAGISTDTQYF	TGTGCCAGCTCCCCTCTAGCGGGGATAAGCACAGATACGCAGTATTTT
TRBV10-1	TRBJ2-2	few	-	CASSHAGGTGELFF	TGCGCCAGCAGTCACGCAGGGGGGACCGGGGAGCTGTTTTTT
TRBV2	TRBJ1-5	-	TRBD1	CASSDGQDNQPQHF	TGTGCCAGCAGTGATGGACAGGACAATCAGCCCCAGCATTTT
TRBV14	TRBJ1-1	-	-	CASSRRRLQSGVGTEAFF	TGTGCCAGCAGCCGACGGCGGTTACAGTCCGGGGTGGGCACTGAAGCTTTCTTT
TRBV5-1	TRBJ1-1	once	TRBD1	CASSAGTDLEAFF	TGCGCCAGCAGCGCCGGGACAGACCTTGAAGCTTTCTTT
TRBV2	TRBJ1-4	-	-	CASSWPPNSSNEKLFF	TGTGCCAGCAGCTGGCCACCGAACAGCTCTAATGAAAAACTGTTTTTT
TRBV2	TRBJ2-1	-	TRBD2	CASSQTSPGEQFF	TGTGCCAGCAGTCAGACTAGCCCGGGTGAGCAGTTCTTC
TRBV2	TRBJ1-2	few	-	CASSMTGSNYGYTF	TGTGCCAGCAGTATGACAGGCTCTAACTATGGCTACACCTTC
TRBV6-1	TRBJ1-5	-	TRBD1	CASSTQGNQPQHF	TGTGCCAGCAGCACACAGGGGAATCAGCCCCAGCATTTT
TRBV7-3	TRBJ2-1	few	-	CASSLYPRRGVGDNEQFF	TGTGCCAGCAGCCTATATCCCCGTCGGGGAGTAGGTGACAATGAGCAGTTCTTC
TRBV4-1	TRBJ2-7	once	-	CASSLGTPTYEQYF	TGCGCCAGCAGCCTGGGGACACCGACCTACGAGCAGTACTTC
TRBV7-8	TRBJ1-5	-	-	CASSSFSLDSNQPQHF	TGTGCCAGCAGCTCCTTCAGCCTAGATAGCAATCAGCCCCAGCATTTT
TRBV21-1	TRBJ2-1	few	-	CASSSNRVNEQFF	TGTGCCAGCAGCAGTAACAGGGTCAACGAGCAGTTCTTC
TRBV5-4	TRBJ2-7	-	TRBD1	CASTGQDYEQYF	TGTGCCAGCACCGGACAGGACTACGAGCAGTACTTC
TRBV5-5	TRBJ1-6	-	-	CASSLGQNNSPLHF	TGTGCCAGCAGCCTCGGACAAAACAATTCACCCCTCCACTTT
TRBV6-1	TRBJ2-7	-	-	CASSEGWASGGQSYEQYF	TGTGCCAGCAGTGAAGGATGGGCTTCGGGGGGCCAGTCCTACGAGCAGTACTTC
TRBV19	TRBJ2-1	-	TRBD2	CASTSTGTSGRGEQFF	TGTGCCAGTACCTCTACCGGGACTAGCGGGAGGGGTGAGCAGTTCTTC
TRBV6-5	TRBJ2-1	-	TRBD2	CASRNSGGGYNEQFF	TGTGCCAGCAGAAACAGCGGGGGGGGCTACAATGAGCAGTTCTTC
TRBV5-6	TRBJ2-3	-	TRBD1	CASSWDRGADTQYF	TGTGCCAGCAGCTGGGACAGAGGGGCGGATACGCAGTATTTT
TRBV25-1	TRBJ1-2	-	-	CASSGLQINYGYTF	TGTGCCAGCAGTGGCTTACAGATTAACTATGGCTACACCTTC
TRBV5-8	TRBJ2-1	-	-	CASSPDYFKNNEQFF	TGTGCCAGCAGCCCGGACTACTTTAAAAACAATGAGCAGTTCTTC
TRBV4-2	TRBJ2-2	few	-	CASSQVLNTGELFF	TGTGCCAGCAGCCAAGTACTGAACACCGGGGAGCTGTTTTTT
TRBV27	TRBJ2-7	few	-	CASSSPPGHLYEQYF	TGTGCCAGCAGTTCCCCCCCGGGACACCTCTACGAGCAGTACTTC
TRBV27	TRBJ2-5	-	TRBD1	CASSLGTGWEQYF	TGTGCCAGCAGTTTAGGGACAGGGTGGGAGCAGTACTTC
TRBV6-4	TRBJ1-2	-	-	CASSEGRERGYTF	TGTGCCAGCAGTGAGGGGAGGGAACGTGGCTACACCTTC
TRBV7-9	TRBJ2-1	-	TRBD1	CASSLGQMYNEQFF	TGTGCCAGCAGCTTGGGACAGATGTACAATGAGCAGTTCTTC
TRBV6-5	TRBJ2-7	few	-	CASSYRSPRDKYEQYF	TGTGCCAGCAGTTACAGATCACCCCGGGACAAGTACGAGCAGTACTTC
TRBV10-2	TRBJ1-2	-	-	CASSESRTALGGYTF	TGCGCCAGCAGTGAGTCGCGGACAGCCCTGGGGGGCTACACCTTC
TRBV10-1	TRBJ2-7	-	TRBD1	CASSAGTGRSYEQYF	TGCGCCAGCAGTGCCGGGACAGGGAGAAGCTACGAGCAGTACTTC
TRBV5-1	TRBJ2-7	few	-	CASSLNDPRGEQYF	TGCGCCAGCAGCTTAAATGATCCAAGGGGCGAGCAGTACTTC
TRBV5-5	TRBJ1-1	-	-	CASSLLGDNTEAFF	TGTGCCAGCAGCTTGCTAGGTGATAACACTGAAGCTTTCTTT
TRBV13	TRBJ2-1	-	TRBD2	CASSPSRLAGLSYNEQFF	TGTGCCAGCAGCCCCTCGCGACTAGCGGGACTCTCCTACAATGAGCAGTTCTTC
TRBV13	TRBJ2-1	-	TRBD1	CASRRTGAYNEQFF	TGTGCCAGCCGACGGACAGGAGCCTACAATGAGCAGTTCTTC
TRBV5-4	TRBJ2-5	-	TRBD2	CASSFPSGAGETQYF	TGTGCCAGCAGCTTCCCTAGCGGGGCCGGGGAGACCCAGTACTTC
TRBV5-1	TRBJ2-5	-	-	CASSFEPGETQYF	TGCGCCAGCAGCTTTGAACCGGGAGAGACCCAGTACTTC
TRBV18	TRBJ1-2	-	-	CASSPPGQYYGYTF	TGTGCCAGCTCACCACCGGGCCAATACTATGGCTACACCTTC
TRBV7-9	TRBJ2-5	-	-	CASSSISGRLSQETQYF	TGTGCCAGCAGCTCAATATCGGGTCGACTTAGTCAAGAGACCCAGTACTTC
TRBV19	TRBJ1-1	-	-	CASSRQEVNTEAFF	TGTGCCAGTAGTAGACAGGAGGTGAACACTGAAGCTTTCTTT
TRBV18	TRBJ1-5	-	TRBD1	CATSRDRENQPQHF	TGTGCCACCTCACGGGACAGGGAAAATCAGCCCCAGCATTTT
TRBV6-6	TRBJ2-1	-	TRBD1	CASRPGTGFGEQFF	TGTGCCAGCAGGCCCGGGACAGGGTTCGGTGAGCAGTTCTTC
TRBV5-6	TRBJ2-2	-	-	CASSLRTGRNTGELFF	TGTGCCAGCAGCTTGAGAACAGGGAGGAACACCGGGGAGCTGTTTTTT
TRBV27	TRBJ1-5	-	-	CASSLYAGQPQHF	TGTGCCAGCAGTTTATATGCGGGACAGCCCCAGCATTTT
TRBV5-1	TRBJ1-1	few	TRBD1	CASSRDRAAEAFF	TGCGCCAGCAGCAGAGACAGGGCGGCTGAAGCTTTCTTT
TRBV5-1	TRBJ1-2	-	TRBD1	CASSGDRDQFAYGYTF	TGCGCCAGCAGCGGCGACAGGGATCAGTTTGCTTATGGCTACACCTTC
TRBV19	TRBJ2-3	once	TRBD2	CASSKIAGGVYTQYF	TGTGCCAGTAGTAAAATAGCGGGAGGGGTGTATACGCAGTATTTT
TRBV7-9	TRBJ1-3	-	TRBD1	CASRNSGGASGNTIYF	TGTGCCAGCAGAAACTCAGGGGGCGCGTCAGGAAACACCATATATTTT
TRBV18	TRBJ1-1	-	-	CASSPTSGDTEAFF	TGTGCCAGCTCACCAACATCAGGGGACACTGAAGCTTTCTTT
TRBV6-1	TRBJ1-1	-	TRBD1	CASSEDRDRGNTEAFF	TGTGCCAGCAGTGAAGACCGGGACAGGGGGAACACTGAAGCTTTCTTT
TRBV11-2	TRBJ1-2	-	TRBD1	CASSSRFRTGGDEGYGYTF	TGTGCCAGCAGCTCCCGCTTCAGGACAGGGGGCGACGAGGGGTATGGCTACACCTTC
TRBV19	TRBJ1-1	once	-	CASNNSPNTEAFF	TGTGCCAGTAATAACAGCCCGAACACTGAAGCTTTCTTT
TRBV9	TRBJ2-2	few	-	CASSAHRVNTGELFF	TGTGCCAGCAGCGCACACAGGGTGAACACCGGGGAGCTGTTTTTT
TRBV20-1	TRBJ1-1	-	-	CSARAPRAFF	TGCAGTGCTAGAGCCCCGCGAGCTTTCTTT
TRBV7-9	TRBJ1-6	few	TRBD1	CASSPQGKESSPLHF	TGTGCCAGCAGCCCACAGGGGAAGGAGAGTTCACCCCTCCACTTT